What follows are 22 T cell receptor beta chains derived from one specimen sequenced in a study of neurological immune-mediated disorders. TCRdb reanalysed the 5' RACE reads using MiXCR and keeps one entry per CDR3 protein. The data contain approximately 37,000 distinct CDR3 sequences, about 3.2% of them singletons. Time point here: longitudinal time-point 1 (baseline). The sample taken for sequencing was PBMCs. The receptors originated from a woman aged 55-70 years with multiple sclerosis.

This clonotype was seen at least ten times. The V and J genes are TRBV20-1 and TRBJ1-5, with D possibly being TRBD1 (6 bases). CDR1 is DFQATT, CDR2 SNEGSKA, per germline (reference sequence). The CDR3 has 15 amino acids. Trimming stripped 6 bases from V and 1 base from J, with 16 bases between. In nucleotides, the CDR3 is TGCAGTGCCGTCCGACAGGCCGGGAGCAATCAGCCCCAGCATTTT. Protein sequence: CSAVRQAGSNQPQHF.

This clonotype has at least ten counts. The gene calls are TRBV20-1 and TRBJ2-1; 16 bases agree with TRBD2. This CDR3 comprises 14 residues. V shed 3 bases and J 12 bases; nucleotides not matched to a gene: 5. Germline values: CDR1 DFQATT, CDR2 SNEGSKA (reference sequence). CDR3 loop: CSASSGTSGGVQFF. In DNA, the CDR3 is TGCAGTGCTAGCTCCGGGACTAGCGGGGGGGTGCAGTTCTTC.

This clonotype has a count of ten or more. The chain couples TRBV20-1 to TRBJ1-2; 9 bases agree with TRBD1. Germline V gene lookup returns CDR1 DFQATT and CDR2 SNEGSKA (reference sequence). V was clipped by 6 bases and J by 3 bases; unmatched bases: 5. This CDR3 region has 13 residues. CDR3 sequence: CSARDRAHYGYTF. Here the CDR3 DNA reads TGCAGTGCCAGGGACAGGGCTCACTATGGCTACACCTTC.

This clonotype was seen at least ten times. V gene TRBV5-1 combines with J gene TRBJ2-1; TRBD2 matches 11 bases. Unmatched junction bases numbered 9, after V lost 4 bases and J lost 9 bases. The CDR3 is made up of 15 amino acids. The germline V gene encodes CDR1 SGHRS and CDR2 YFSETQ. The CDR3 protein is CASSPELAGAGEQFF. In nucleotides, the CDR3 is TGCGCCAGCAGCCCCGAACTAGCGGGGGCCGGTGAGCAGTTCTTC. The variable domain in full, completed from reference TRBV5-1 and TRBJ2-1, reads KAGVTQTPRYLIKTRGQQVTLSCSPISGHRSVSWYQQTPGQGLQFLFEYFSETQRNKGNFPGRFSGRQFSNSRSEMNVSTLELGDSALYLCASSPELAGAGEQFFGPGTRLTVL.

In this sample, this clonotype turned up many times. The rearrangement links TRBV6-5 to TRBJ1-2; maybe TRBD1 (5 bases). This CDR3 has 14 residues. CDR1 is MNHEY and CDR2 is SVGAGI in the germline V gene. Deletions cut 0 bases from V and 2 bases from J, with 7 bases between. CDR3 bases: TGTGCCAGCAGTTACTCGGGGCGAAACTATGGCTACACCTTC. This gives the protein CASSYSGRNYGYTF.

The chain has TRBV12-2 and TRBJ1-2; no DNA check was done on the table's D call, TRBD1. TRBV12-2 is a pseudogene locus. This CDR3 has 15 amino acids. The chain's CDR3 is CASRTRQGERSGYTF. CDR3 nucleotides: TGTGCAAGTCGCACAAGACAGGGGGAGAGGAGTGGCTACACCTTC.

This clonotype was counted many times. The V and J genes are TRBV20-1 and TRBJ2-3; tentative D call: TRBD2 (6 bases). The V and J ends lost 0 bases and 2 bases respectively, with 21 bases between them. The CDR3 covers 18 residues. Germline V gives CDR1 DFQATT, CDR2 SNEGSKA (reference sequence). The CDR3 spells CSARDRKIAVSYTDTQYF. For the CDR3, the DNA is TGCAGTGCTAGAGATCGCAAAATAGCGGTCTCCTACACAGATACGCAGTATTTT.

This clonotype was picked up a small number of times. The V and J genes are TRBV20-1 and TRBJ1-1; D is unclear. V gave up 0 bases and J gave up 3 bases, with 14 bases separating them. CDR1 DFQATT and CDR2 SNEGSKA come from the germline V gene (reference sequence). The CDR3 covers 15 residues. The DNA for the CDR3 is TGCAGTGCTAGAGATTTAAGCACGACGGACACTGAAGCTTTCTTT. This sequence encodes CSARDLSTTDTEAFF.

There are many counts of this clonotype. V usage is TRBV5-1 and J usage is TRBJ1-5; no clear D gene. The length of the CDR3 is 13 residues. V was cut by 5 bases and J by 5 bases, with 11 bases left in between. CDR1 and CDR2 from the germline V gene are SGHRS and YFSETQ. The CDR3 region is CASSPGDDQPQHF. DNA for the CDR3: TGCGCCAGCAGTCCCGGGGATGATCAGCCCCAGCATTTT. The variable domain in full, completed from reference TRBV5-1 and TRBJ1-5, reads KAGVTQTPRYLIKTRGQQVTLSCSPISGHRSVSWYQQTPGQGLQFLFEYFSETQRNKGNFPGRFSGRQFSNSRSEMNVSTLELGDSALYLCASSPGDDQPQHFGDGTRLSIL.

A few counts support this clonotype. One base away lies a much larger clone, so this may be a sequencing read error. Given the absence of the conserved phenylalanine or tryptophan at the CDR3 end, a read error is likely. The CDR3 DNA is TGTGCCAGCAGTCCCGACTATGGCTACACCTGC. Translation gives CASSPDYGYTC. The chain joins TRBV12-3 or TRBV12-4 to TRBJ1-2; unclear D gene. V lost 5 bases and J lost 3, with 4 bases in between. This CDR3 is built from 11 residues.

This clonotype was seen repeatedly, ten times or more. V is TRBV3-1 and J is TRBJ2-2; a weak D match, TRBD1 (5 bases). The CDR3 is 16 amino acids. Germline lookup yields CDR1 LGHDT and CDR2 YNNKEL (reference sequence). Trimming left V 4 bases short and J 1 base short, with 13 bases between. CDR3 coding DNA: TGTGCCAGCAGCCGTTTAGGGGCGAAGAACACCGGGGAGCTGTTTTTT. Encoded protein: CASSRLGAKNTGELFF.

This clonotype was found many times. The rearrangement links TRBV2 to TRBJ1-3; D unclear. V was shortened by 8 bases and J by 0 bases, with 14 bases between the two germline ends. CDR1 SNHLY and CDR2 FYNNEI come from the germline V gene. The CDR3 runs 15 residues. DNA of the CDR3: TGTGCCAGCTTGATCCGGACCAACTCTGGAAACACCATATATTTT. Protein product: CASLIRTNSGNTIYF.

This clonotype was counted at least ten times. The V gene is TRBV12-3 or TRBV12-4, the J gene TRBJ2-3; 14 nucleotides align to TRBD2. V was clipped by 2 bases and J by 3 bases; unmatched bases: 4. The CDR3 has 17 residues. Here the CDR3 DNA reads TGTGCCAGCAGTTTAAGACTAGCGGGGGGGGCAACAGATACGCAGTATTTT. Translating it yields CASSLRLAGGATDTQYF.

The sample holds many counts of this clonotype. V is TRBV30 and J is TRBJ1-1; D remains unclear. Looked up from germline, CDR1 is GTSNPN and CDR2 is SVGIG (reference sequence). The CDR3 is made up of 10 amino acids. Trimming removed 2 bases at V and 7 bases at J, with 5 bases between. The CDR3 nucleotides read TGTGCCTGGAGTAAGGGTGAAGCTTTCTTT. It translates to CAWSKGEAFF.

This clonotype was recorded many times. The rearrangement uses TRBV7-8 and TRBJ2-7; TRBD2 agrees at 12 bases. The CDR3 runs 15 residues. Trimming cost V 6 bases and J 2 bases; bases outside gene matches: 5. The germline gives CDR1 SGHVS, CDR2 FQNEAQ. The CDR3 bases are TGTGCCAGCAGTGCTGGACTAGCGGGGACCTACGAGCAGTACTTC. As protein: CASSAGLAGTYEQYF.

This clonotype appeared many times. The chain joins TRBV5-1 to TRBJ1-1, with D tentatively TRBD1 (5 bases). The germline V gene encodes CDR1 SGHRS and CDR2 YFSETQ. This CDR3 has 12 residues. Between the trimmed V and J ends, which lost 0 bases and 7 bases, there was a span of 7 bases. The CDR3 spells CASSLGDGEAFF. The CDR3 DNA reads as TGCGCCAGCAGCTTGGGGGACGGTGAAGCTTTCTTT.

This clonotype has a count of ten or more. The rearrangement links TRBV5-1 to TRBJ2-3; possible D gene TRBD2, 6 bases. There are 14 residues in the CDR3. Germline V gene sequence: CDR1 SGHRS, CDR2 YFSETQ. The V gene lost 4 bases and the J gene lost 3 bases, with 12 bases spanning the gap. CDR3 loop: CASSPGTGTDTQYF. Here the CDR3 DNA reads TGCGCCAGCAGCCCTGGGACTGGGACAGATACGCAGTATTTT.

This clonotype was seen ten or more times. The rearrangement links TRBV12-3 or TRBV12-4 to TRBJ2-1, with TRBD2 matching 8 bases. This CDR3 has 18 residues. V shed 6 bases, J shed 0 bases, and the junction held 13 bases outside the gene matches. The CDR3 coding sequence is TGTGCCAGCAGCAGCTTCGCGGGGGGTATATCCTCCTACAATGAGCAGTTCTTC. Translated, it gives CASSSFAGGISSYNEQFF.

There are many counts of this clonotype. The CDR3 protein is CSANRDRGQETQYF. CDR3 DNA sequence: TGCAGTGCTAACCGGGACAGGGGCCAAGAGACCCAGTACTTC. The chain combines TRBV20-1 with TRBJ2-5; 10 nucleotides match TRBD1. This CDR3 region has 14 residues. CDR1 and CDR2 from the germline V gene are DFQATT and SNEGSKA (reference sequence). The V segment lost 4 bases and the J segment 1 base; nucleotides outside the gene matches: 3.

As concerns this clonotype: The conserved phenylalanine or tryptophan normally closing the CDR3 is absent here, so this likely arose from a read error. CDR3 residues: CASSFRASTDTQYN. Here the CDR3 DNA reads TGCGCCAGCAGTTTCAGGGCGAGCACAGATACGCAGTATAAT. V gene TRBV5-1 combines with J gene TRBJ2-3; a possible D gene is TRBD1 (5 bases). The germline CDR1 and CDR2 sequences are SGHRS and YFSETQ. V dropped 5 bases and J dropped 0 bases, with 10 bases sitting between them. The CDR3 has 14 amino acids.

This clonotype was seen ten or more times. The rearrangement joins TRBV6-5 to TRBJ2-2; a weak D match, TRBD1 (5 bases). CDR3 size: 17 residues. Germline lookup yields CDR1 MNHEY and CDR2 SVGAGI. Trimming left V 6 bases short and J 7 bases short, with 24 bases between. DNA for the CDR3: TGTGCCAGCAGCTTGCTCGGACACCTTACGCGTCGCGGGGAGCTGTTTTTT. Translated: CASSLLGHLTRRGELFF.

This clonotype came up many times. The V gene is TRBV5-5, the J gene TRBJ2-1; the match to TRBD2 covers 8 bases. The CDR3 has 16 amino acids. Trimming at V came to 7 bases and at J to 2 bases, leaving 11 bases not matched to a gene. Germline values: CDR1 SGHKS, CDR2 YYEKEE (reference sequence). The CDR3 sequence is CASWARPGGTYNEQFF. For the CDR3, the DNA is TGTGCCAGCTGGGCTCGGCCGGGGGGGACCTACAATGAGCAGTTCTTC.